This TCR beta chain was sequenced during a study of cytomegalovirus exposure and HLA in healthy donors. Whole-study context: T cells numbering around 190 million yielded more than 100 million unique TCR beta sequences in an earlier analysis. Overall study findings and caveats: Only CMV serostatus was available as immune exposure information.

Worth noting for this clone: The antigen remains unidentified. The junction departs from germline at one end; a sequencing error may be responsible.

The PCR ran on 60 Vbeta and 13 Jbeta primers. Only in-frame clones appear in the TCRdb table, and some are missing; sequencing was by immunoSEQ multiplex PCR. The sample yields about 130,000 clones, 75% to 85% seen once. Per the germline V gene, CDR1 is SGDLS and CDR2 is YYNGEE. This CDR3 has 15 amino acids. The TCR was taken from a male donor in good health and CMV-seronegative. This chain links TRBV9 with TRBJ2-6, with D hard to call. The sample consisted of PBMCs. This CDR3 reads CASSVETSWANGLTF. CDR3 bases: TGTGCCAGCAGCGTAGAGACGTCGTGGGCCAACGGCCTGACTTTC.